This T cell receptor (beta chain) was obtained from a study of blood T cell repertoires in COVID-19. Using immunoSEQ multiplex PCR, the repertoire was profiled, and TCRdb retains in-frame clones only, with some absent. The sample has around 360,000 clones, more than 70% seen once. One Seattle source followed patients from active infection through their disease course. This CDR3 contains 14 residues. Germline V gives CDR1 LGHNA, CDR2 YNFKEQ. Trimming removed 4 bases at V and 0 bases at J, with 10 bases between. The sample comprised peripheral blood. This sequence was found in a woman aged 30 to 39 with COVID-19, enrolled during active disease. The V and J genes are TRBV4-2 and TRBJ2-7, with D maybe TRBD2 (5 bases). DNA of the CDR3: TGTGCCAGCAGCCCCACACGGGGCTCCTACGAGCAGTACTTC. Translating gives CASSPTRGSYEQYF.